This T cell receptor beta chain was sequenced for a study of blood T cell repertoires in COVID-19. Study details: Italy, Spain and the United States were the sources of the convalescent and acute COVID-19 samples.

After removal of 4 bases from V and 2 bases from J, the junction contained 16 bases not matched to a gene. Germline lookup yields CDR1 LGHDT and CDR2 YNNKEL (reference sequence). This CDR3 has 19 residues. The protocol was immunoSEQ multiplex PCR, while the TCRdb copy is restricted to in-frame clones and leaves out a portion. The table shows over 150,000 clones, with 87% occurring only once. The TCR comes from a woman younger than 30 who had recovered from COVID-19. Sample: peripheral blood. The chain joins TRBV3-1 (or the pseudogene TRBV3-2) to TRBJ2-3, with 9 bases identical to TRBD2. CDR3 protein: CASSRYRRGGRVYTDTQYF. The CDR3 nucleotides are TGTGCCAGCAGCCGGTATAGGCGGGGGGGCCGCGTATACACAGATACGCAGTATTTT.